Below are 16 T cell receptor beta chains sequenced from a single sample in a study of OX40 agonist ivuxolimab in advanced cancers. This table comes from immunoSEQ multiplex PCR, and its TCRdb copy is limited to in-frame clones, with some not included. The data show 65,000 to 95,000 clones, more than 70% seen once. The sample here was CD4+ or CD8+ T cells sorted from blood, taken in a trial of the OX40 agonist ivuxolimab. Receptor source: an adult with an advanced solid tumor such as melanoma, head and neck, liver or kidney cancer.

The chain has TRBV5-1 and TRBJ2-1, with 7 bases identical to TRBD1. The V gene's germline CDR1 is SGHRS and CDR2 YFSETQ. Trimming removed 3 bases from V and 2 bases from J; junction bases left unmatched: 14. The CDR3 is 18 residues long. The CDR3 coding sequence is TGCGCCAGCAGCTCGGGACAGCGAATAATGGGGCCCTACAATGAGCAGTTCTTC. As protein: CASSSGQRIMGPYNEQFF.

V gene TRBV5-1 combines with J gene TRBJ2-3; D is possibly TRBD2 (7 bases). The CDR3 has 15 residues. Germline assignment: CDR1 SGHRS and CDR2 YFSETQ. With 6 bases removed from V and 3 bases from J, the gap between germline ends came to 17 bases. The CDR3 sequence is CASTIVGGPTDTQYF. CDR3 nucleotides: TGCGCCAGCACCATAGTGGGGGGGCCGACAGATACGCAGTATTTT.

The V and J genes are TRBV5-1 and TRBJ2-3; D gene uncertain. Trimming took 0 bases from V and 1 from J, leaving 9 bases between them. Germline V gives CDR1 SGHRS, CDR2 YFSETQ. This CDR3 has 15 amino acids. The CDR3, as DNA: TGCGCCAGCAGCTTGGGTACAGTAGGCACAGATACGCAGTATTTT. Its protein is CASSLGTVGTDTQYF.

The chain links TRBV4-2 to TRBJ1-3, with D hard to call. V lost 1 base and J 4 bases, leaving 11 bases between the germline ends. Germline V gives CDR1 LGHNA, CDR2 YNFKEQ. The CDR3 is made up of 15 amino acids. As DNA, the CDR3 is TGTGCCAGCAGCCAAGTACCAGCGGGAGGAAACACCATATATTTT. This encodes CASSQVPAGGNTIYF.

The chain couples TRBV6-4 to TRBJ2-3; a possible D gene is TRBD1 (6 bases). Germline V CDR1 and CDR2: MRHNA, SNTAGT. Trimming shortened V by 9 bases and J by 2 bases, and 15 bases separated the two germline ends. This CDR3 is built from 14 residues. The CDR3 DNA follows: TGTGCCAGGAACCCGGGACATTACACAGATACGCAGTATTTT. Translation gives CARNPGHYTDTQYF.

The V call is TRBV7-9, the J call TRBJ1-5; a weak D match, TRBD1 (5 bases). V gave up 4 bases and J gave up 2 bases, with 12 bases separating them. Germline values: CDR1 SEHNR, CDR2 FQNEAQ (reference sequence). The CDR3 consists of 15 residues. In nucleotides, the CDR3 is TGTGCCAGCAGCTCCTACGGGGGGGGCAATCAGCCCCAGCATTTT. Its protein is CASSSYGGGNQPQHF.

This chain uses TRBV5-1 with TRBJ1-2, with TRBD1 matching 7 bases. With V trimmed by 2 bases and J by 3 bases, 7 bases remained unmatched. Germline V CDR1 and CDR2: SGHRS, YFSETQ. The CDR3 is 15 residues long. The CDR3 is CASSFDGTVDYGYTF. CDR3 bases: TGCGCCAGCAGCTTCGACGGGACAGTGGACTATGGCTACACCTTC.

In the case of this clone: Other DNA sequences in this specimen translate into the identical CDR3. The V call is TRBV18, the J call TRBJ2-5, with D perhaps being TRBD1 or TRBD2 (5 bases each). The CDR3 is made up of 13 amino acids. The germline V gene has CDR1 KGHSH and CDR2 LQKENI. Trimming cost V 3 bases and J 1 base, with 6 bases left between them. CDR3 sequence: CASSPGTQETQYF. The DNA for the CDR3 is TGTGCCAGCTCACCCGGGACCCAAGAGACCCAGTACTTC.

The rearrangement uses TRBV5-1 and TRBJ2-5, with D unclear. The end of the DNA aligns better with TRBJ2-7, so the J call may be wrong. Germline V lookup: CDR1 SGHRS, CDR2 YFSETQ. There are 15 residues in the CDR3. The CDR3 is CASSPARGGPYEQYF. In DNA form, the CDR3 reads TGCGCCAGCAGCCCGGCCAGAGGCGGCCCCTACGAGCAGTACTTC.

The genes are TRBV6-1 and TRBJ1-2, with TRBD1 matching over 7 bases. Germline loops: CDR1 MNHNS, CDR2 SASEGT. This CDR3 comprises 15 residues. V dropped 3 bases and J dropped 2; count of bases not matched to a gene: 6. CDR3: CASSDLGQANYGYTF. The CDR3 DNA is TGTGCCAGCAGTGACCTTGGACAGGCGAACTATGGCTACACCTTC.

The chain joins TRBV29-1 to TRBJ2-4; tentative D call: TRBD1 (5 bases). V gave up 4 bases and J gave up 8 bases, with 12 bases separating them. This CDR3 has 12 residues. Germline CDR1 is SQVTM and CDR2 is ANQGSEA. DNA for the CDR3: TGCAGCGTTGGGCAGGGCGGAGACATTCAGTACTTC. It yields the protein CSVGQGGDIQYF. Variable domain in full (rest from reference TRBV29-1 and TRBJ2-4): SAVISQKPSRDICQRGTSLTIQCQVDSQVTMMFWYRQQPGQSLTLIATANQGSEATYESGFVIDKFPISRPNLTFSTLTVSNMSPEDSSIYLCSVGQGGDIQYFGAGTRLSVL.

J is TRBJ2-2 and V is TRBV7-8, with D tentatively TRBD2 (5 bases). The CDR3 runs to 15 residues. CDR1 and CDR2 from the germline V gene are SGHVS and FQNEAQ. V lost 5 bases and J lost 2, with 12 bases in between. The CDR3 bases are TGTGCCAGCAGCGGGCAGCGGCGAAACACCGGGGAGCTGTTTTTT. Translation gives CASSGQRRNTGELFF. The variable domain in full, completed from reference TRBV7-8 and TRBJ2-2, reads GAGVSQSPRYKVAKRGQDVALRCDPISGHVSLFWYQQALGQGPEFLTYFQNEAQLDKSGLPSDRFFAERPEGSVSTLKIQRTQQEDSAVYLCASSGQRRNTGELFFGEGSRLTVL.

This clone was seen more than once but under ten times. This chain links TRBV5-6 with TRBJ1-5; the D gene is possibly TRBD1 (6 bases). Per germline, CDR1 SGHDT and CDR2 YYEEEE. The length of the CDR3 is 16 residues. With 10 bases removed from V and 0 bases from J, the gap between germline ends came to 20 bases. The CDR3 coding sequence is TGTGCCCAGCAAGGGGGGGAGGTTTATAGCAATCAGCCCCAGCATTTT. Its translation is CAQQGGEVYSNQPQHF.

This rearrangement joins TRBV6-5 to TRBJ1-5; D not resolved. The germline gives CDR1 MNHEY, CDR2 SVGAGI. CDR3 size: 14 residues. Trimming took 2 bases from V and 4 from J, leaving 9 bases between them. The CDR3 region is CASSYSTSNQPQHF. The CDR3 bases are TGTGCCAGCAGTTACAGCACCTCGAATCAGCCCCAGCATTTT.

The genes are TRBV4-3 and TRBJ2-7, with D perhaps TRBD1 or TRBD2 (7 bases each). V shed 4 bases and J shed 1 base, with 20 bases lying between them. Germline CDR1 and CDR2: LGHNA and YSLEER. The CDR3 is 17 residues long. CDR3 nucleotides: TGCGCCAGCAGCCTAAGAGGGGGAGGGGGCTCTTCCTACGAGCAGTACTTC. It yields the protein CASSLRGGGGSSYEQYF.

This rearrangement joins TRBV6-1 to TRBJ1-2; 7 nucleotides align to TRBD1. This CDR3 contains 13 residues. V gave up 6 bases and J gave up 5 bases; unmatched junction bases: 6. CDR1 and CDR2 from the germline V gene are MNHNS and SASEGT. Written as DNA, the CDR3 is TGTGCCAGCAGGGCCCAGGGGGGGTATGGCTACACCTTC. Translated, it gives CASRAQGGYGYTF.